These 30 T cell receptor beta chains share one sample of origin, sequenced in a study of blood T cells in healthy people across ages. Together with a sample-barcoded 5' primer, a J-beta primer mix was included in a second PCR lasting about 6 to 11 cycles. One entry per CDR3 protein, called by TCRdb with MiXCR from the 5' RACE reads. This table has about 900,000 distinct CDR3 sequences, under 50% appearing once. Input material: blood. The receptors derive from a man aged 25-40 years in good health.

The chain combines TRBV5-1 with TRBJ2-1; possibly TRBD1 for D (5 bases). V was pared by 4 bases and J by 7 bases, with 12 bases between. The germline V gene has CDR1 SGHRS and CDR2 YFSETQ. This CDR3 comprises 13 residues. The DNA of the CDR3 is TGCGCCAGCAGCCCCAGGGATCAGAATGAGCAGTTCTTC. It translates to CASSPRDQNEQFF.

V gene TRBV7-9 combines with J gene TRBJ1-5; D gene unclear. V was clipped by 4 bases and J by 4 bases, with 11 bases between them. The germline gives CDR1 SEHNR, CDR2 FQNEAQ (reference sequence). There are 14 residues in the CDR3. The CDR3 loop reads CASSSSQTNQPQHF. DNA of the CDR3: TGTGCCAGCAGCTCGAGTCAGACAAATCAGCCCCAGCATTTT. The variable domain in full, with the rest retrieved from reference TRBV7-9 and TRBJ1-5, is DTGVSQNPRHKITKRGQNVTFRCDPISEHNRLYWYRQTLGQGPEFLTYFQNEAQLEKSRLLSDRFSAERPKGSFSTLEIQRTEQGDSAMYLCASSSSQTNQPQHFGDGTRLSIL.

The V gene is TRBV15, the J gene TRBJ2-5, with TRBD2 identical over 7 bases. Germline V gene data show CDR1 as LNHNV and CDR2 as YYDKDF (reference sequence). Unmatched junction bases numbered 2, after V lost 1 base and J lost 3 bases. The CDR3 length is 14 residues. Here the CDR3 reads CATSRVAGKETQYF. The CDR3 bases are TGTGCCACCAGCAGAGTAGCGGGTAAAGAGACCCAGTACTTC.

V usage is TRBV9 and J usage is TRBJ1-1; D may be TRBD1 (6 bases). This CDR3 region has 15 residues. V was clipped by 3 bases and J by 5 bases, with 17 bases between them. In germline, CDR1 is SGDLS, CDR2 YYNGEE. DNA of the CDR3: TGTGCCAGCAGCGCCGGTAACAGGGATACGACTGAAGCTTTCTTT. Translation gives CASSAGNRDTTEAFF.

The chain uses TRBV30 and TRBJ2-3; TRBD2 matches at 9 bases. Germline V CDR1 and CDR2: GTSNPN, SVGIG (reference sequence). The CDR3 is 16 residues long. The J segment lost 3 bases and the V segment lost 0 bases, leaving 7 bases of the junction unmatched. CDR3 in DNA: TGTGCCTGGAGTGTTGGTGCGGGGGGGCCAACAGATACGCAGTATTTT. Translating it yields CAWSVGAGGPTDTQYF.

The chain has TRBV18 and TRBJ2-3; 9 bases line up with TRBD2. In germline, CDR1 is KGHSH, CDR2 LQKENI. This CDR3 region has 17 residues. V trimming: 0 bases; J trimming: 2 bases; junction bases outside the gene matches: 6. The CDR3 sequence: CASSPPGAGGNTDTQYF. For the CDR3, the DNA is TGTGCCAGCTCACCACCGGGAGCGGGGGGAAACACAGATACGCAGTATTTT.

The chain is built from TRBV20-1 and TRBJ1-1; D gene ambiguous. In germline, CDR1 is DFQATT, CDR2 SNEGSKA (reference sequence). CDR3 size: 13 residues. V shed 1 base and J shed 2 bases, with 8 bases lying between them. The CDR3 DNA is TGCAGTGCTAGAGGGGCCAAAAACACTGAAGCTTTCTTT. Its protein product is CSARGAKNTEAFF.

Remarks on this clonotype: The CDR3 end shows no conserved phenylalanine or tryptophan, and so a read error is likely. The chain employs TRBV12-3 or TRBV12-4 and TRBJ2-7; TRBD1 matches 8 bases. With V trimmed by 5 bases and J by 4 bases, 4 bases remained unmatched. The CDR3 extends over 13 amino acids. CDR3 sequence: CASSGQGPYEQYL. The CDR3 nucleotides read TGTGCCAGCAGTGGACAGGGCCCGTACGAGCAGTACCTC.

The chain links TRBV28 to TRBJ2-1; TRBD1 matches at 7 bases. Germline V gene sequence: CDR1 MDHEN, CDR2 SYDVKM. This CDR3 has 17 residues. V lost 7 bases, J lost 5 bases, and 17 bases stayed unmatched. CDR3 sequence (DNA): TGTGCCAGCAAGAGGGGGCCGGTCATCCAGTATGACAATGAGCAGTTCTTC. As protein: CASKRGPVIQYDNEQFF.

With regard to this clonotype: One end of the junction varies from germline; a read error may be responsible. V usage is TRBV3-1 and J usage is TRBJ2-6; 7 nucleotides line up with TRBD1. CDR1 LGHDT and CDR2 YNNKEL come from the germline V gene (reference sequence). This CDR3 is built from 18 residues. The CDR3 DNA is TGTGCCAGCGGCCAAGACCCCGGGACAGCCTCTGGGGCCAACGTCCTGACTTTC. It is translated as CASGQDPGTASGANVLTF.

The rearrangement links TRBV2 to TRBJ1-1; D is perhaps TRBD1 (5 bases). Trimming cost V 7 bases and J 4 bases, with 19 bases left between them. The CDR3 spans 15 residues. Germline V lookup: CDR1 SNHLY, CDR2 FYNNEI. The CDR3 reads CASTKDGGVGTEAFF. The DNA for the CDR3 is TGTGCCAGCACTAAGGATGGGGGGGTGGGCACTGAAGCTTTCTTT.

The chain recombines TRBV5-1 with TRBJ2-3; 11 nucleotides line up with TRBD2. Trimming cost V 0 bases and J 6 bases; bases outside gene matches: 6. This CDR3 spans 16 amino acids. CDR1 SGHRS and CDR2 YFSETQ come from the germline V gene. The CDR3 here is CASSLVASGGLDTQYF. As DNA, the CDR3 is TGCGCCAGCAGCTTGGTAGCTAGCGGGGGGTTGGATACGCAGTATTTT. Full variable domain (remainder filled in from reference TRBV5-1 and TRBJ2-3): KAGVTQTPRYLIKTRGQQVTLSCSPISGHRSVSWYQQTPGQGLQFLFEYFSETQRNKGNFPGRFSGRQFSNSRSEMNVSTLELGDSALYLCASSLVASGGLDTQYFGPGTRLTVL.

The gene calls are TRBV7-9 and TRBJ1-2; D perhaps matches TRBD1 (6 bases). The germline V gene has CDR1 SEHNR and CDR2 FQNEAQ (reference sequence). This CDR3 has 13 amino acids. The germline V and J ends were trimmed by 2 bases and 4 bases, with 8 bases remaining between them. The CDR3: CASSLQGSYGYTF. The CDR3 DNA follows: TGTGCCAGCAGCTTACAGGGGAGCTATGGCTACACCTTC.

The CDR3 loop is CASSALGLSGVDTQYF. The CDR3, as DNA: TGTGCCAGCTCGGCCCTTGGGCTCTCCGGGGTTGATACGCAGTATTTT. The V call is TRBV28, the J call TRBJ2-3, with TRBD2 as a possible D gene (5 bases). V was shortened by 8 bases and J by 6 bases, with 24 bases between the two germline ends. The V gene's germline CDR1 is MDHEN and CDR2 SYDVKM. This CDR3 is built from 16 residues.

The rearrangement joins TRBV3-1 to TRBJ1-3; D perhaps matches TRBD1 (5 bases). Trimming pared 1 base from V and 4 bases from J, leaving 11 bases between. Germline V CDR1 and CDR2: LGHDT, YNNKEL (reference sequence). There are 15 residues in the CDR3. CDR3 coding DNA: TGTGCCAGCAGCCAAGTTCAAACAGGAGGAAACACCATATATTTT. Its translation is CASSQVQTGGNTIYF.

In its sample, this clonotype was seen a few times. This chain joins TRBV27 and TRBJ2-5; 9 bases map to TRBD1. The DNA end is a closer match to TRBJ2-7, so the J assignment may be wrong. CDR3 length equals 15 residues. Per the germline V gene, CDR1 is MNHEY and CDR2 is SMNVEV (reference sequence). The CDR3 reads CASSTTQGAVNEQYF. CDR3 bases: TGTGCCAGCAGTACCACACAGGGGGCTGTCAACGAGCAGTACTTC.

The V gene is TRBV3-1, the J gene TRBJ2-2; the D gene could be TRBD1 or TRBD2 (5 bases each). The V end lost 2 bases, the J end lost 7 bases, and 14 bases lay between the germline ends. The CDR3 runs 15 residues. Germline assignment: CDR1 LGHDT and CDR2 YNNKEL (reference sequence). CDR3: CASSQTAGSVGELFF. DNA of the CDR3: TGTGCCAGCAGCCAAACCGCAGGGAGTGTCGGGGAGCTGTTTTTT.

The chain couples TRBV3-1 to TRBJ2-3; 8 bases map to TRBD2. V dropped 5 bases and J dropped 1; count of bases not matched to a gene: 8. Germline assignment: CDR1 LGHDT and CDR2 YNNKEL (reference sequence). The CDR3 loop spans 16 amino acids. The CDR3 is CASSAGGALGTDTQYF. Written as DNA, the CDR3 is TGTGCCAGCAGCGCCGGGGGGGCGTTGGGCACAGATACGCAGTATTTT.

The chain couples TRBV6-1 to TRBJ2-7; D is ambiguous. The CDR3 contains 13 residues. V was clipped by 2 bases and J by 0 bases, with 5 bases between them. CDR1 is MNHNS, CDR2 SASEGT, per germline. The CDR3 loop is CASSESVSYEQYF. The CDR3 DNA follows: TGTGCCAGCAGTGAATCGGTCTCCTACGAGCAGTACTTC.

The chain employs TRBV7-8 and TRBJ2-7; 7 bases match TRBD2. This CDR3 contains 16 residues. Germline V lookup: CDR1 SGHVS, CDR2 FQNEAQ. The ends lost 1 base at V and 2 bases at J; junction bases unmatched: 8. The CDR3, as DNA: TGTGCCAGCAGCTTAGGCGGCGGGGGATTGACCTACGAGCAGTACTTC. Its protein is CASSLGGGGLTYEQYF.

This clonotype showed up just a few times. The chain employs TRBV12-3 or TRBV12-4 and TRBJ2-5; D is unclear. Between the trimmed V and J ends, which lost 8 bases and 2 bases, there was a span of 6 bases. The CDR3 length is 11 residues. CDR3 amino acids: CASGEQETQYF. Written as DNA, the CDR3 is TGTGCCAGCGGGGAACAAGAGACCCAGTACTTC.

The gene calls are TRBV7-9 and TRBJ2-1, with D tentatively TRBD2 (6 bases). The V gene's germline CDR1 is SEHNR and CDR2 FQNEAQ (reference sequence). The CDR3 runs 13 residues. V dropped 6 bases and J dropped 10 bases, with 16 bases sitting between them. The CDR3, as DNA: TGTGCCAGCAGGCCCCCACAGGACTACGAGCAGTTCTTC. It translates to CASRPPQDYEQFF.

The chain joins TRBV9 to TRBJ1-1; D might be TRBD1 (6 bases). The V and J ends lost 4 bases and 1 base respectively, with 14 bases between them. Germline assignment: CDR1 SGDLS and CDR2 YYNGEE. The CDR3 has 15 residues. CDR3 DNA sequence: TGTGCCAGCAGCTTAGGGGGACGGGAGAACACTGAAGCTTTCTTT. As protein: CASSLGGRENTEAFF.

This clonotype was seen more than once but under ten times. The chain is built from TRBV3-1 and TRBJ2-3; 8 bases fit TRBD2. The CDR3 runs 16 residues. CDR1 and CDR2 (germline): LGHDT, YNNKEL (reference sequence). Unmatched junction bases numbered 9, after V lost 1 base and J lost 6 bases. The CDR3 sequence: CASSQGDLVAGDTQYF. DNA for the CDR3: TGTGCCAGCAGCCAAGGGGATCTGGTAGCGGGGGATACGCAGTATTTT.

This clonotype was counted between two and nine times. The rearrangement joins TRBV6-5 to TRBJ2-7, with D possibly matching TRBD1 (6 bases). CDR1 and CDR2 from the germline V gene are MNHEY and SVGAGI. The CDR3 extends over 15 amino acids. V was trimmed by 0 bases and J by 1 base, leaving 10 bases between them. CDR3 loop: CASSYSIGQSYEQYF. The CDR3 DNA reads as TGTGCCAGCAGTTACTCGATAGGACAGTCCTACGAGCAGTACTTC.

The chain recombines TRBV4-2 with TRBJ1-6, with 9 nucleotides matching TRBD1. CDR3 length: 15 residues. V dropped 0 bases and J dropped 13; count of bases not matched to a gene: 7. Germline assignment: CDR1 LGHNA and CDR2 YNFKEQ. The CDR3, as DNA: TGTGCCAGCAGCCAAGACGGGACAGGGCCCGACCCCCTCCACTTT. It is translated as CASSQDGTGPDPLHF.

The DNA for the CDR3 is TGTGCCAGCAGCTTATTAGGGGCGCCCAACATGGAGCAGTTCTTC. It codes for CASSLLGAPNMEQFF. The V and J genes are TRBV7-8 and TRBJ2-1; possibly TRBD1 for D (5 bases). Germline V lookup: CDR1 SGHVS, CDR2 FQNEAQ. The CDR3 totals 15 residues. Trimming pared 2 bases from V and 10 bases from J, leaving 18 bases between.

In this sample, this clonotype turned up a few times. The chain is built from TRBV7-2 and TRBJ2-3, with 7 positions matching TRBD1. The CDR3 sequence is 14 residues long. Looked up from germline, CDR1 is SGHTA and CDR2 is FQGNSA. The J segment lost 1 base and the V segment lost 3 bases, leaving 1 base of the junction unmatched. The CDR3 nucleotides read TGTGCCAGCAGCTTTACAGGGGGCACAGATACGCAGTATTTT. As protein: CASSFTGGTDTQYF.

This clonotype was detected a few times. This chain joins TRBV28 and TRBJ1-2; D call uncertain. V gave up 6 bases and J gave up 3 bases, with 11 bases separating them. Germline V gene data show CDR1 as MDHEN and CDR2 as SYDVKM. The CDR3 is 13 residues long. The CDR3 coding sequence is TGTGCCAGCAGCCGGGCCGCCGACTATGGCTACACCTTC. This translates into CASSRAADYGYTF.

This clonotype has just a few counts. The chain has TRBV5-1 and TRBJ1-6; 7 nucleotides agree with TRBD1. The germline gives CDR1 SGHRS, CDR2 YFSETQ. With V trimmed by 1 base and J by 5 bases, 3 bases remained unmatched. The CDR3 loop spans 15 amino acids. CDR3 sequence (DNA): TGCGCCAGCAGCTTGCAAGGGGGCGATAATTCACCCCTCCACTTT. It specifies CASSLQGGDNSPLHF.